Described below is a single TCR beta chain sequence and its context. Sample treatment: randomized to nivolumab then ipilimumab (arm A) or the reverse (arm B). PBMC sorting kept live CD3+CD8+ cells without CD19 or CD56. These data come from a study of sequential checkpoint blockade in melanoma. Study-wide context: Patients were randomized 1:1 to nivolumab-then-ipilimumab or ipilimumab-then-nivolumab first-line.

Method: immunoSEQ multiplex PCR; TCRdb's copy keeps in-frame clones and lacks some. The table records some 10,000 clones, around 78% of them present only once. The CDR3 extends over 14 amino acids. Germline CDR1 SGHNT, CDR2 YYREEE (reference sequence). Trimming at V came to 2 bases and at J to 4 bases, leaving 5 bases not matched to a gene. The chain combines TRBV5-4 with TRBJ2-7; 8 bases agree with TRBD1. The TCR sequence derives from a human donor with melanoma. Specimen: CD8+ T cells sorted from blood (inferred from file names), collected from a patient given nivolumab and ipilimumab in sequence. The CDR3 reads CASSFDRGSYEQYF. DNA of the CDR3: TGTGCCAGCAGCTTTGACAGGGGTTCATACGAGCAGTACTTC.